This passage covers 16 T cell receptor beta chains from one sample sequenced in a study of cytomegalovirus exposure and HLA in healthy donors (dated by TCRdb to about 2017). Library prep was done by the immunoSEQ multiplex PCR assay. For the multiplex PCR, a mixture combining 60 forward primers for TCR Vbeta segments and 13 reverse primers for TCR Jbeta segments was used. TCRdb limited this immuneACCESS table to in-frame rearrangements with V and J called. A share of clones is missing; checked studies link under half to unresolved V genes, and the rest is unexplained. The table held for this sample gives about 88,000 clones. The ten largest make up 5.5% of the sample. The sample comprised PBMCs. Receptors originate from a girl under 18 in good health and CMV-seropositive.

The rearrangement links TRBV5-6 to TRBJ1-5; weak D call: TRBD1 (6 bases). V was cut by 2 bases and J by 2 bases, with 14 bases left in between. The CDR3 runs to 16 residues. CDR1 and CDR2 (germline): SGHDT, YYEEEE. CDR3 protein: CASSFSWGQGNQPQHF. The CDR3 DNA reads as TGTGCCAGCAGCTTTTCGTGGGGGCAAGGCAATCAGCCCCAGCATTTT.

The V and J genes are TRBV18 and TRBJ2-3; TRBD1 aligns across 7 bases. Germline V lookup: CDR1 KGHSH, CDR2 LQKENI. The CDR3 covers 17 residues. V shed 3 bases, J shed 1 base, and the junction held 10 bases outside the gene matches. The DNA for the CDR3 is TGTGCCAGCTCACCGACTTTAGGACAGGAGCGCACAGATACGCAGTATTTT. It is translated as CASSPTLGQERTDTQYF. Combining the CDR3 with reference TRBV18 and TRBJ2-3 gives the whole variable domain NAGVMQNPRHLVRRRGQEARLRCSPMKGHSHVYWYRQLPEEGLKFMVYLQKENIIDESGMPKERFSAEFPKEGPSILRIQQVVRGDSAAYFCASSPTLGQERTDTQYFGPGTRLTVL.

About this clone itself: At one end the junction does not follow the germline gene, possibly because of a read error. The same CDR3 can be traced to other DNA sequences in this sample. The rearrangement joins TRBV18 to TRBJ1-6, with a possible D match to TRBD1 (5 bases). The CDR3 extends over 17 amino acids. Per germline, CDR1 KGHSH and CDR2 LQKENI. DNA for the CDR3: TGTGCCAGCTCACCACCGGGCACAGGATTGGGTGCATCACCCCTACACTTT. Its translation is CASSPPGTGLGASPLHF.

A word on this clone: A junction boundary mismatches the germline segment, possibly from a read error. V usage is TRBV18 and J usage is TRBJ2-3; D is perhaps TRBD1 (6 bases). The CDR3 totals 16 residues. Germline V lookup: CDR1 KGHSH, CDR2 LQKENI. CDR3 sequence: CASAPGADTSTDTQYF. The CDR3 nucleotides read TGTGCCAGCGCACCAGGGGCGGATACTAGCACAGATACGCAGTATTTT.

The chain uses TRBV7-2 and TRBJ2-1, with D tentatively TRBD2 (5 bases). V dropped 5 bases and J dropped 6 bases, with 11 bases sitting between them. Germline V gene lookup returns CDR1 SGHTA and CDR2 FQGNSA. The CDR3 spans 13 residues. The CDR3: CASSPWGVNEQFF. The CDR3 coding sequence is TGTGCCAGCAGCCCTTGGGGAGTCAATGAGCAGTTCTTC. Using reference TRBV7-2 and TRBJ2-1 for the parts outside the CDR3, the full variable domain is GAGVSQSPSNKVTEKGKDVELRCDPISGHTALYWYRQSLGQGLEFLIYFQGNSAPDKSGLPSDRFSAERTGGSVSTLTIQRTQQEDSAVYLCASSPWGVNEQFFGPGTRLTVL.

The chain recombines TRBV9 with TRBJ1-2; a weak D match, TRBD1 (6 bases). Germline loops: CDR1 SGDLS, CDR2 YYNGEE. The CDR3 is made up of 16 amino acids. The ends were cut back, 0 bases at V and 3 bases at J, with 15 bases in the middle. CDR3 residues: CASSVATGSGDYGYTF. The CDR3 DNA reads TGTGCCAGCAGCGTAGCTACGGGGTCAGGGGACTATGGCTACACCTTC.

CDR3 amino acids: CASSLVGANEKLFF. The CDR3 DNA sequence: TGTGCCAGCAGCTTAGTTGGGGCAAACGAAAAACTGTTTTTT. The chain combines TRBV7-2 with TRBJ1-4; tentatively, D is TRBD1 (5 bases). With 1 base removed from V and 8 bases from J, the gap between germline ends came to 11 bases. The CDR3 runs to 14 residues. CDR1 and CDR2 (germline): SGHTA, FQGNSA.

V gene TRBV11-2 combines with J gene TRBJ2-4; 7 bases agree with TRBD1. Germline CDR1 and CDR2: SGHAT and FQNNGV. Trimming took 5 bases from V and 4 from J; bases not matched to a gene: 8. This CDR3 is 15 amino acids long. CDR3 DNA: TGTGCCAGCAGCCCAGGTGGGACAGAAAAAAACATTCAGTACTTC. The encoded protein is CASSPGGTEKNIQYF.

The chain couples TRBV18 to TRBJ2-1; possible D gene TRBD1, 6 bases. V was trimmed by 4 bases and J by 12 bases, leaving 13 bases between them. Germline values: CDR1 KGHSH, CDR2 LQKENI. The CDR3 is made up of 12 amino acids. CDR3 loop: CASSRSGEGQFF. The CDR3 nucleotides are TGTGCCAGCTCACGATCAGGGGAAGGGCAGTTCTTC.

In regard to this clone: Compared with germline, one end of the junction differs, possibly owing to a read error. V and J are TRBV9 and TRBJ1-3, with TRBD1 matching over 7 bases. The CDR3 sequence is 14 residues long. The germline V gene has CDR1 SGDLS and CDR2 YYNGEE. In DNA form, the CDR3 reads TGTGCCAGCAGCCTAGGGACAGTTGGAAACAACATATATTTT. Translated, it gives CASSLGTVGNNIYF.

This chain connects TRBV4-2 to TRBJ2-2; 10 nucleotides align to TRBD2. Germline assignment: CDR1 LGHNA and CDR2 YNFKEQ. Trimming removed 1 base from V and 4 bases from J; junction bases left unmatched: 9. The CDR3 sequence is 18 residues long. The CDR3 is CASSQGLSSGGFTGELFF. Written as DNA, the CDR3 is TGTGCCAGCAGCCAAGGATTATCTAGCGGGGGTTTCACCGGGGAGCTGTTTTTT.

The J gene is TRBJ1-4, the V gene TRBV18, with 9 bases aligning to TRBD1. V shed 0 bases and J 9 bases; nucleotides not matched to a gene: 5. Per the germline V gene, CDR1 is KGHSH and CDR2 is LQKENI. The CDR3 sequence is 15 residues long. Written as DNA, the CDR3 is TGTGCCAGCTCACCACCGTCCAACAGGGGGCAAAAACTGTTTTTT. Its translation: CASSPPSNRGQKLFF.

V is TRBV7-2 and J is TRBJ1-2, with a possible D match to TRBD1 (6 bases). The CDR3 consists of 14 residues. V was cut by 0 bases and J by 8 bases, with 13 bases left in between. Germline assignment: CDR1 SGHTA and CDR2 FQGNSA. CDR3 sequence: CASSLAGGGEGYTF. The CDR3 DNA follows: TGTGCCAGCAGCTTAGCCGGGGGGGGCGAGGGCTACACCTTC.

The chain couples TRBV18 to TRBJ1-3; unclear D gene. V lost 8 bases, J lost 0 bases, and 17 bases lay in between. Germline CDR1 and CDR2: KGHSH and LQKENI. This CDR3 contains 16 residues. This CDR3 is CASAQTQKDSGNTIYF. The CDR3 nucleotides are TGTGCCAGCGCACAAACACAGAAAGACTCTGGAAACACCATATATTTT.

This chain links TRBV19 with TRBJ2-7; 10 nucleotides match TRBD1. V lost 7 bases to trimming and J lost 8 bases; unmatched junction nucleotides: 11. This CDR3 is 14 amino acids long. Germline V gene data show CDR1 as LNHDA and CDR2 as SQIVND (reference sequence). CDR3 sequence: CASTPGTGVYKQYF. The CDR3 DNA follows: TGTGCCAGTACCCCCGGGACAGGGGTTTATAAGCAGTACTTC.

V usage is TRBV30 and J usage is TRBJ2-3, with D possibly being TRBD1 (6 bases). V was pared by 3 bases and J by 5 bases, with 12 bases between. The CDR3 covers 13 residues. CDR1 GTSNPN and CDR2 SVGIG come from the germline V gene (reference sequence). The CDR3 loop is CAWRQGIGDTQYF. CDR3 sequence (DNA): TGTGCCTGGAGGCAGGGGATAGGAGATACGCAGTATTTT.